This TCR beta chain came from a study of T cell responses to AZD1222 COVID-19 vaccine. Points from the study as a whole: Mapped onto spike, vaccine-associated CD4 TCRs spanned it and were dominant at 160-218 and 743-854. Scientists sampled the repertoires only once the peak T cell response had passed. Among spike-specific TCRs, nearly half reportedly target unmutated variant regions.

This clone appeared once. Its specificity is unknown. Generated by immunoSEQ multiplex PCR, the TCRdb table keeps only in-frame clones and is missing some. Here the sample spans 200,000 or so clones, about 93% being singletons. The V end was cut by 4 bases, the J end by 6 bases, with 13 bases between. Germline CDR1 reads LGHDT; CDR2 reads YNNKEL (reference sequence). The CDR3 has 14 amino acids. Analysis merged second doses at about 4 or about 12 weeks. This chain links TRBV3-1 (or the pseudogene TRBV3-2) with TRBJ2-4; a weak D match, TRBD2 (5 bases). The specimen comprised peripheral blood, sampled 28 days after the second AZD1222 dose. The clonotype comes from an adult who received the AZD1222 COVID-19 vaccine. Here the CDR3 reads CASSLTTAGNIQYF. The CDR3 nucleotides are TGTGCCAGCAGCCTCACTACTGCGGGAAACATTCAGTACTTC.